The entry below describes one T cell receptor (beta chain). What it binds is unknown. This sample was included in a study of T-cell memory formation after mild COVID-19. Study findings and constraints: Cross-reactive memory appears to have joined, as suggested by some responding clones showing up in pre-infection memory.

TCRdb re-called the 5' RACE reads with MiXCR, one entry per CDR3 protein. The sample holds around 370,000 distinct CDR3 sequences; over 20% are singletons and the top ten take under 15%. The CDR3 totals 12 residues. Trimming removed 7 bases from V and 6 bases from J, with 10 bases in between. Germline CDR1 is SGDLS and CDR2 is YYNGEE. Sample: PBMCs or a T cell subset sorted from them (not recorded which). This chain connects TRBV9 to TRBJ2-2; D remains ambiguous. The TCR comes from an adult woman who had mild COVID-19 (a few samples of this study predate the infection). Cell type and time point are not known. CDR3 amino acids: CASGGTPGELFF. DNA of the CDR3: TGTGCCAGCGGCGGAACCCCCGGGGAGCTGTTTTTT.